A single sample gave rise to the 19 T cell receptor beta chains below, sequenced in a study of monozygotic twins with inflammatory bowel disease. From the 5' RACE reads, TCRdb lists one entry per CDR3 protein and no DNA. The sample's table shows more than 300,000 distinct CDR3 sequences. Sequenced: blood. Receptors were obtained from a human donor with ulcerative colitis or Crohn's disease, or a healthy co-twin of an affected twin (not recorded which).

The chain's CDR3 is CASSLQGNPLHF. The chain couples TRBV7-9 to TRBJ1-6; TCRdb picks TRBD1, but there is no DNA to check that call. CDR1 SEHNR and CDR2 FQNEAQ come from the germline V gene (reference sequence). This CDR3 contains 12 residues.

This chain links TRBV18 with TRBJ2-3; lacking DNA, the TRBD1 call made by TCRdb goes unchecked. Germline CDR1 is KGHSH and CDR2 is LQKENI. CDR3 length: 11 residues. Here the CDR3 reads CASSRDRGQSF.

CDR3 in amino acids: CASSLPGTGANGELFF. The chain combines TRBV4-2 with TRBJ2-2; TCRdb gives TRBD1 as the D gene, but with no DNA this cannot be confirmed. The CDR3 is 16 amino acids. Germline V gene sequence: CDR1 LGHNA, CDR2 YNFKEQ.

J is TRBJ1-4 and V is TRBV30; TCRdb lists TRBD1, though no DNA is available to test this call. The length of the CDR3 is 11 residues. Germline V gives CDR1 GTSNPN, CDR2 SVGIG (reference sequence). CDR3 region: CAWSDRGERFF.

CDR3 amino acids: CSVRRGSTDTQYF. The V gene is TRBV20-1, the J gene TRBJ2-3; TCRdb's D call, TRBD1, is unchecked because there is no DNA. The CDR3 sequence is 13 residues long. Looked up from germline, CDR1 is DFQATT and CDR2 is SNEGSKA (reference sequence).

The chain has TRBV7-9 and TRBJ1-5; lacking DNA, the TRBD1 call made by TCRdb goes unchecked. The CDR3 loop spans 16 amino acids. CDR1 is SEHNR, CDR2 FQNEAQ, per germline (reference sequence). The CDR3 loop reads CASSLWTGDSNQPQHF. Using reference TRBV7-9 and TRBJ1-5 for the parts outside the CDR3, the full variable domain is DTGVSQNPRHKITKRGQNVTFRCDPISEHNRLYWYRQTLGQGPEFLTYFQNEAQLEKSRLLSDRFSAERPKGSFSTLEIQRTEQGDSAMYLCASSLWTGDSNQPQHFGDGTRLSIL.

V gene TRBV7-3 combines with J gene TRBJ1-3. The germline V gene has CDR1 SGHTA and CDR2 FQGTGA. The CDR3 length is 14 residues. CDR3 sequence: CASSPTMAGNTIYF.

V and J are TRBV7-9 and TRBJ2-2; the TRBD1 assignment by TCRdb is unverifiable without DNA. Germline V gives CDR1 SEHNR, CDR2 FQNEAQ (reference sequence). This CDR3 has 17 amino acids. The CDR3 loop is CASIPRQRVGVSGELFF.

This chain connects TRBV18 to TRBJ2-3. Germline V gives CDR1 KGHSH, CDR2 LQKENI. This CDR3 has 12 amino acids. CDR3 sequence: CASSPRTVTQYF.

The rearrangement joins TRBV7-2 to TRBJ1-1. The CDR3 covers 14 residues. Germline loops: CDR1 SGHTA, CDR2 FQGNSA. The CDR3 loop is CASSPASVNTEAFF.

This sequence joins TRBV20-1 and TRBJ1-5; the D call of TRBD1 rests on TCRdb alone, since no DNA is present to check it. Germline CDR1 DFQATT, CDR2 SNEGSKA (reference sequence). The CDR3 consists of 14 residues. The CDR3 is CSARDRARNQPQHF.

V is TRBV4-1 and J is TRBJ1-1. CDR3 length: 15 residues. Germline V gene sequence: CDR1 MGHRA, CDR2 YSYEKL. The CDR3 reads CASSRGEASSTEAFF.

CDR3: CSARDGASGGPEQFF. The gene calls are TRBV20-1 and TRBJ2-1; TCRdb reports TRBD2, a call that lacks DNA to check it against. The CDR3 length is 15 residues. Germline V CDR1 and CDR2: DFQATT, SNEGSKA (reference sequence).

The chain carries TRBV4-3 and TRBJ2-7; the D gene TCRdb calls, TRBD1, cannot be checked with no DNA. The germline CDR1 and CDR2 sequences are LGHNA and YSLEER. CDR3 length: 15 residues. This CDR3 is CASSQETGAAYEQYF.

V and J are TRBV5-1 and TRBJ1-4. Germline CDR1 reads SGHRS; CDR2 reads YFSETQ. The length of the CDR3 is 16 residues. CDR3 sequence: CASSLRFGATNEKLFF.

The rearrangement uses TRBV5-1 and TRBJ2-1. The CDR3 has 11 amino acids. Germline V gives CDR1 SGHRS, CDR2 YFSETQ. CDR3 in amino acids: CASSLDTEQFF.

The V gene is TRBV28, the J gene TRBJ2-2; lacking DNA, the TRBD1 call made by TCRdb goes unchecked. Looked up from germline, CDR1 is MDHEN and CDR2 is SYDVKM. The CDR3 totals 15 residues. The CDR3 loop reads CASVAGTDNTGELFF.

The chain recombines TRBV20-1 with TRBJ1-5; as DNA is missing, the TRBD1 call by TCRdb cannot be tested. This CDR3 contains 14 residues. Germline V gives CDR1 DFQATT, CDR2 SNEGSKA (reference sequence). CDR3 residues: CSAYRGYSNQPQHF.

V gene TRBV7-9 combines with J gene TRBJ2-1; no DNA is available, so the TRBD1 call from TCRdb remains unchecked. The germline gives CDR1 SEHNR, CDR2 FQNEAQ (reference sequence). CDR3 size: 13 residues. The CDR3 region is CASSIQGAGEQFF.